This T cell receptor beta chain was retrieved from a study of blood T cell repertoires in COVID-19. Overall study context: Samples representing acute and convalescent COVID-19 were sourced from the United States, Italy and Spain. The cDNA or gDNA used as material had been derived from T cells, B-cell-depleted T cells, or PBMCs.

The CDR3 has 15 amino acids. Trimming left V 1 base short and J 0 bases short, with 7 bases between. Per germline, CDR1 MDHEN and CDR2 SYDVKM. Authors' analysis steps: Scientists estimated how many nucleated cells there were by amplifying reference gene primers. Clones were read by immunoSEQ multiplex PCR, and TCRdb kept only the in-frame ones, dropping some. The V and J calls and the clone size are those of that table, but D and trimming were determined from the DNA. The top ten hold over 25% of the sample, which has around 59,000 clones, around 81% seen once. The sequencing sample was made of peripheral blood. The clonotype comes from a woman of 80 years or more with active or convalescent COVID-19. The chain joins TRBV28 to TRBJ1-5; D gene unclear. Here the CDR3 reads CASSLSQLSNQPQHF. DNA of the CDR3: TGTGCCAGCAGTTTATCACAGCTTAGCAATCAGCCCCAGCATTTT.